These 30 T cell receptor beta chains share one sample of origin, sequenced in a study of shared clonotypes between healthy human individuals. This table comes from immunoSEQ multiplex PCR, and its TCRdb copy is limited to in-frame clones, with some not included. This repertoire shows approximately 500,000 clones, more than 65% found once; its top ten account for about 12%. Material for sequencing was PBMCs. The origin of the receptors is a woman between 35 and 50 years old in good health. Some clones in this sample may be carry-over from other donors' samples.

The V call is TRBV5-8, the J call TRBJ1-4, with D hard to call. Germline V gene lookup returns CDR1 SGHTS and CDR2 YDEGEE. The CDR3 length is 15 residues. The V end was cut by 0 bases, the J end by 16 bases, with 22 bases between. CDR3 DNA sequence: TGTGCCAGCAGCTTGGAGGGTATGATGCGCCATGCTGAGTTTTTT. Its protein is CASSLEGMMRHAEFF.

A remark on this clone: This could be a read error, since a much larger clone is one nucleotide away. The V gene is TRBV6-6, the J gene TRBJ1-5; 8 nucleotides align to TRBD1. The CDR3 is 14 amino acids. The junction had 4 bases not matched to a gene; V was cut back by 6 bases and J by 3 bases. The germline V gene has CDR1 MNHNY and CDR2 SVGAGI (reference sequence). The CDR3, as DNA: TGTGCCAGCAGCCCGGGACAGGCCAATCAGCCCCAGCATTTT. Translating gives CASSPGQANQPQHF.

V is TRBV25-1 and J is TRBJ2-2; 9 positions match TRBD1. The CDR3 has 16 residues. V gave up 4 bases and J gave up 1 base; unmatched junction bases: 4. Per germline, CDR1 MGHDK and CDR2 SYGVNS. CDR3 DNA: TGTGCCAGCAGTGGGGGACAGGGCCGGAACACCGGGGAGCTGTTTTTT. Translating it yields CASSGGQGRNTGELFF.

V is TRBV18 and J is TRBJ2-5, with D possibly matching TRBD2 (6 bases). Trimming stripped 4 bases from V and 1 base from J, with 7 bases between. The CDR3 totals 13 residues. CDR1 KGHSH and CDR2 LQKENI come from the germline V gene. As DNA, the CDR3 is TGTGCCAGCTCACGGGGGGTCCAAGAGACCCAGTACTTC. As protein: CASSRGVQETQYF.

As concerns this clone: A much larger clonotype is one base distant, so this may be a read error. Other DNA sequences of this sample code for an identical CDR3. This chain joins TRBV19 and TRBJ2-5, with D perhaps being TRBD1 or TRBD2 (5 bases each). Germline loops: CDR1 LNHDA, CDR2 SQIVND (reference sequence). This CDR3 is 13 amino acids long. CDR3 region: CASSVGQGETQYF. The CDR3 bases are TGTGCCAGTAGTGTGGGGCAAGGGGAGACCCAATACTTC.

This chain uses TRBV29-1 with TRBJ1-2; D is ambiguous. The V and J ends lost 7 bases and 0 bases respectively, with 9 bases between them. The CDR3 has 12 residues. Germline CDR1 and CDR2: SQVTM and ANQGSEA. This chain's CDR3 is CSADTPNYGYTF. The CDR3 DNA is TGCAGCGCCGACACGCCTAACTATGGCTACACCTTC. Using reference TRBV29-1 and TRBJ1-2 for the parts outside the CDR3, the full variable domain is SAVISQKPSRDICQRGTSLTIQCQVDSQVTMMFWYRQQPGQSLTLIATANQGSEATYESGFVIDKFPISRPNLTFSTLTVSNMSPEDSSIYLCSADTPNYGYTFGSGTRLTVV.

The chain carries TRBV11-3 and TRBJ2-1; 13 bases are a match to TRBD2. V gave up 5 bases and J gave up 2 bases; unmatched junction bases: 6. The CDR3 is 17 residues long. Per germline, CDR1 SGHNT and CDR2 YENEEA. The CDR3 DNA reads TGTGCCAGCAGCCCGCGGACTAGCGGGAGTCCCTACAATGAGCAGTTCTTC. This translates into CASSPRTSGSPYNEQFF.

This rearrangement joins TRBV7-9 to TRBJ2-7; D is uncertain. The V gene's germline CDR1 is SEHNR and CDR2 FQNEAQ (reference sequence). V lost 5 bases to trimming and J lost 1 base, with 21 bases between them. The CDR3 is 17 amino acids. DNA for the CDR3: TGTGCCAGCAGCCCAAGCGATCGGAGCCCGAAATCCTACGAGCAGTACTTC. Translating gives CASSPSDRSPKSYEQYF.

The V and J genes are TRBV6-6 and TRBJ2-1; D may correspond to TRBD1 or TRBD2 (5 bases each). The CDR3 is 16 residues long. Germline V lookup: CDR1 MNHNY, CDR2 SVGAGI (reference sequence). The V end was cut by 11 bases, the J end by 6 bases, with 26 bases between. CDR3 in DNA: TGTGCCTCAGGCACGGGGCAGGGTCGAGGTATCAATGAGCAGTTCTTC. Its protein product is CASGTGQGRGINEQFF.

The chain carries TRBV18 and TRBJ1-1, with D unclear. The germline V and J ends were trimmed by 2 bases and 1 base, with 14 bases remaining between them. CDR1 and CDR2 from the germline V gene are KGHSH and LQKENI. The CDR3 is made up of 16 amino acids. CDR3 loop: CASSPSQAVENTEAFF. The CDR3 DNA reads TGTGCCAGCTCACCAAGCCAGGCTGTTGAGAACACTGAAGCTTTCTTT.

The CDR3, as DNA: TGTGCCAGCAGCCTGGGCACGGGGGTCCCCTACGAGCAGTACTTC. It codes for CASSLGTGVPYEQYF. J is TRBJ2-7 and V is TRBV7-2; D perhaps matches TRBD2 (6 bases). Per germline, CDR1 SGHTA and CDR2 FQGNSA. This CDR3 is 15 amino acids long. V shed 5 bases and J shed 2 bases, with 16 bases lying between them.

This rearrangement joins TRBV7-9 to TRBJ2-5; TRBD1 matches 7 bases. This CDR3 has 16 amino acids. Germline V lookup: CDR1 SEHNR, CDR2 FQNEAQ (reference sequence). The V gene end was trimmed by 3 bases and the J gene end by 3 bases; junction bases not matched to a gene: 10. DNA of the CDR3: TGTGCCAGCAGCTTGGGTTTAGGGCAGGGGGAAGAGACCCAGTACTTC. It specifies CASSLGLGQGEETQYF.

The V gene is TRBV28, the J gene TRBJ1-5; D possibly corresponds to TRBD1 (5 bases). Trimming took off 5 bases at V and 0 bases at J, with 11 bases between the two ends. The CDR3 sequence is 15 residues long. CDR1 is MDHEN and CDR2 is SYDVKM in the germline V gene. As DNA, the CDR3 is TGTGCCAGCAGTCCAACAGGTTATAGCAATCAGCCCCAGCATTTT. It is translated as CASSPTGYSNQPQHF.

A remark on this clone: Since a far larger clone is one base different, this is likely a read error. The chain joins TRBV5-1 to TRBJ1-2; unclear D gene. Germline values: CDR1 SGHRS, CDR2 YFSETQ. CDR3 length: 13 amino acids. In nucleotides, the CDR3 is TGCGCCAGCGGCTTGGCGGACGGCTATGGCTACACCTTC. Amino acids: CASGLADGYGYTF.

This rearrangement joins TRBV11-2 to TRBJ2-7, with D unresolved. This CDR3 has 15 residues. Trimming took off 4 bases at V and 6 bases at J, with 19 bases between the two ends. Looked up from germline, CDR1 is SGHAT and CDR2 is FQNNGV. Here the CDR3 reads CASSSTPTIAVEQYF. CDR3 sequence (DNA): TGTGCCAGCAGCTCAACCCCAACTATAGCTGTCGAGCAGTACTTC.

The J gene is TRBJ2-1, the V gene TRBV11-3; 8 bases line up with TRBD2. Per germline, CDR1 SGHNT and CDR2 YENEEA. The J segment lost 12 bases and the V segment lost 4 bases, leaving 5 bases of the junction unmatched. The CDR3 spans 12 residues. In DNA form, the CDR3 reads TGTGCCAGCAGCTCGGGGGGGACCGTGCAGTTCTTC. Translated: CASSSGGTVQFF.

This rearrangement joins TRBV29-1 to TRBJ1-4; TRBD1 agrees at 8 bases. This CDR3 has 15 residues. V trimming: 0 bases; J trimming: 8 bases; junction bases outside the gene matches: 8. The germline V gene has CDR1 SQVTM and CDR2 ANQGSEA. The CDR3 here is CSVEDRQGAGEKLFF. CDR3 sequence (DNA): TGCAGCGTTGAAGATCGGCAGGGGGCAGGAGAAAAACTGTTTTTT.

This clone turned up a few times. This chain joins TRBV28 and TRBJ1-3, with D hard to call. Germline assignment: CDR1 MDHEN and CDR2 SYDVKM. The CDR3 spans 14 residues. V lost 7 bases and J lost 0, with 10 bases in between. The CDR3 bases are TGTGCCAGCATGGCGCAAAGCTCTGGAAACACCATATATTTT. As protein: CASMAQSSGNTIYF.

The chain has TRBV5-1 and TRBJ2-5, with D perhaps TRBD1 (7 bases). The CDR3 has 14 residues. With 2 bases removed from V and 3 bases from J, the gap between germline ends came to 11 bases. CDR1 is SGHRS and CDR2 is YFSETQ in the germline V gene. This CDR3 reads CASSLQGTEETQYF. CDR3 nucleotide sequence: TGCGCCAGCAGCTTACAGGGGACTGAAGAGACCCAGTACTTC.

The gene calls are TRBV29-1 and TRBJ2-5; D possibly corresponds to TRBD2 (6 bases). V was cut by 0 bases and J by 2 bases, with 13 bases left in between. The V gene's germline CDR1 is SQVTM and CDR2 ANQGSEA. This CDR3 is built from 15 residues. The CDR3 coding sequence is TGCAGCGTTGAAGATGGGGCGGGACCACAAGAGACCCAGTACTTC. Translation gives CSVEDGAGPQETQYF.

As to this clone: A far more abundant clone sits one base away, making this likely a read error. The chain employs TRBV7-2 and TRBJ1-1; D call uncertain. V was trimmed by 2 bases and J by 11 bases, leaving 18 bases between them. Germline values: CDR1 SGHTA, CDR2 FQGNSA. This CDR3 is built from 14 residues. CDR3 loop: CASSLSHLHDLAFF. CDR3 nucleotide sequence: TGTGCCAGCAGCTTATCCCATTTACATGATTTGGCTTTCTTT.

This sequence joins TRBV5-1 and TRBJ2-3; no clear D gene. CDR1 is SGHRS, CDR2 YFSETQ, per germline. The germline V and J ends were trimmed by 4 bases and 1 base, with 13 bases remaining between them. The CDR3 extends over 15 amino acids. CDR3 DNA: TGCGCCAGCAGCCAAGAGGCCATTCGCACAGATACGCAGTATTTT. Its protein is CASSQEAIRTDTQYF.

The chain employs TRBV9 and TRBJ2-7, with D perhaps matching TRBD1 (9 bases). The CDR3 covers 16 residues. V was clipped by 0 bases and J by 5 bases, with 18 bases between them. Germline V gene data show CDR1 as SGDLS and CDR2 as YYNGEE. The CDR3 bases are TGTGCCAGCAGCGTAGCGGGGGGGACAGGGTCGGACGAGCAGTACTTC. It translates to CASSVAGGTGSDEQYF.

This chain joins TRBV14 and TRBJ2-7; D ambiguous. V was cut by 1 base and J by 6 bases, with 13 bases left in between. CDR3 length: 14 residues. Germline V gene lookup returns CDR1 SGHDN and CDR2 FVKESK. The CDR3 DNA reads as TGTGCCAGCAGCCAAGCCCTCCTAACTGGCGAGCAGTACTTC. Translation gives CASSQALLTGEQYF. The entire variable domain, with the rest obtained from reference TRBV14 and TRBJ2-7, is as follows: EAGVTQFPSHSVIEKGQTVTLRCDPISGHDNLYWYRRVMGKEIKFLLHFVKESKQDESGMPNNRFLAERTGGTYSTLKVQPAELEDSGVYFCASSQALLTGEQYFGPGTRLTVT.

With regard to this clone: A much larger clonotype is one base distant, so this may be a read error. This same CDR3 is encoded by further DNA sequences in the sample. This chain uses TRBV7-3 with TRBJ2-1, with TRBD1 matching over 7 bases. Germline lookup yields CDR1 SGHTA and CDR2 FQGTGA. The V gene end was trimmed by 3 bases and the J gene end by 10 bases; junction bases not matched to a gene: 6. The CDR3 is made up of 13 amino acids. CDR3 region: CASSLNRGDEQFF. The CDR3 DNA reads TGTGCCAGCAGCTTGAACAGGGGAGACGAGCAGTTCTTC.

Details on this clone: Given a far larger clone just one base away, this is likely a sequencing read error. The CDR3 is CASSPTGPYGQYF. CDR3 DNA: TGTGCCAGCAGTCCGACAGGACCGTACGGGCAGTACTTC. The rearrangement joins TRBV27 to TRBJ2-7; weak D call: TRBD1 (6 bases). The CDR3 sequence is 13 residues long. The germline V gene encodes CDR1 MNHEY and CDR2 SMNVEV (reference sequence).

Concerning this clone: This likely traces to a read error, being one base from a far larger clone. CDR3 in DNA: TGTGCCTGGTCGGGACAAAACTCCTACGAGCAGTACTTC. It translates to CAWSGQNSYEQYF. The chain couples TRBV30 to TRBJ2-7; a weak D match, TRBD1 (6 bases). Germline V gives CDR1 GTSNPN, CDR2 SVGIG (reference sequence). The ends were cut back, 5 bases at V and 0 bases at J, with 11 bases in the middle. The CDR3 is made up of 13 amino acids.

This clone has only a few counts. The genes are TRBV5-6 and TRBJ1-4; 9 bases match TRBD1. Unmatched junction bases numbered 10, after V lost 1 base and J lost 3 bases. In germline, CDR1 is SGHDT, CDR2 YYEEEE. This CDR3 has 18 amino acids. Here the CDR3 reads CASSLTSGQGTANEKLFF. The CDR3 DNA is TGTGCCAGCAGCTTGACCTCGGGACAGGGCACGGCTAATGAAAAACTGTTTTTT.

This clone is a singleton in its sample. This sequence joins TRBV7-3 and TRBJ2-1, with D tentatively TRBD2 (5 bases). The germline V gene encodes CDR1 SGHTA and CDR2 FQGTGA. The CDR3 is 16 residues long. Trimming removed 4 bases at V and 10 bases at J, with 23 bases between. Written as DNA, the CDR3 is TGTGCCAGCAGCTCTGCCGGACTTTGGGGTGGTGGAGAGCAGTTCTTC. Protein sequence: CASSSAGLWGGGEQFF.

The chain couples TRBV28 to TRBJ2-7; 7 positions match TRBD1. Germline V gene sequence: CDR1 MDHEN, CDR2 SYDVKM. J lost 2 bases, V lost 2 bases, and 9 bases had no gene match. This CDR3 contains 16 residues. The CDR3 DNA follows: TGTGCCAGCAGTTTACGGCCATCCCAGGGGGCCTACGAGCAGTACTTC. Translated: CASSLRPSQGAYEQYF.